Listed here are 13 T cell receptor beta chains from one sample, sequenced in a study of T-cell reconstitution after alpha-beta-depleted transplantation in children. Preparation of the TCRbeta library involved a method that used unique molecular identifiers. TCRdb itself ran the PCR reads through MiXCR, one entry per CDR3 protein. Among about 460,000 distinct CDR3 sequences listed, 10% to 13% were seen once. Sequenced material: PBMCs, taken before TCRalphabeta/CD19-depleted stem cell transplant. These receptors all stem from a child under 10 years old with inherited bone marrow failure, due to receive a stem cell transplant.

This clonotype was seen a few times. V usage is TRBV3-1 and J usage is TRBJ2-7; TRBD1 matches at 7 bases. Losses at the gene ends were 3 bases for V and 2 bases for J; bases not matched to a gene: 7. The CDR3 runs to 15 residues. Germline CDR1 and CDR2: LGHDT and YNNKEL (reference sequence). The CDR3 reads CASSQRAGGTYEQYF. The CDR3 coding sequence is TGTGCCAGCAGCCAGAGGGCAGGGGGAACCTACGAGCAGTACTTC.

This clonotype was found many times. J is TRBJ1-1 and V is TRBV27; D remains unclear. The V gene's germline CDR1 is MNHEY and CDR2 SMNVEV (reference sequence). The CDR3 covers 15 residues. Deletions cut 1 base from V and 1 base from J, with 10 bases between. CDR3 coding DNA: TGTGCCAGCAGTTTATTTGGACGGAGGAACACTGAAGCTTTCTTT. Amino acids: CASSLFGRRNTEAFF.

This clonotype was seen a few times. The J gene is TRBJ2-5, the V gene TRBV18, with TRBD2 matching 13 bases. There are 18 residues in the CDR3. With 3 bases clipped from V and 1 base from J, the junction kept 8 bases outside the gene matches. Germline V lookup: CDR1 KGHSH, CDR2 LQKENI. CDR3 region: CASSPLMGTSGIQETQYF. In DNA, the CDR3 is TGTGCCAGCTCACCGTTGATGGGGACTAGCGGGATCCAAGAGACCCAGTACTTC.

This clonotype was seen ten or more times. The V gene is TRBV2, the J gene TRBJ2-3; 7 bases match TRBD2. V lost 8 bases to trimming and J lost 4 bases; unmatched junction nucleotides: 6. The V gene's germline CDR1 is SNHLY and CDR2 FYNNEI. The length of the CDR3 is 13 residues. The CDR3 here is CASGGESADTQYF. Written as DNA, the CDR3 is TGTGCCAGCGGGGGGGAGAGCGCAGATACGCAGTATTTT.

This clonotype was picked up a small number of times. The chain recombines TRBV28 with TRBJ1-2; 8 nucleotides line up with TRBD1. Trimming removed 6 bases from V and 4 bases from J; junction bases left unmatched: 10. Germline V gene sequence: CDR1 MDHEN, CDR2 SYDVKM. This CDR3 is built from 15 residues. CDR3 DNA: TGTGCCAGCAGACCGGGACAGGTACTTCCCTATGGCTACACCTTC. Amino acids: CASRPGQVLPYGYTF.

The rearrangement uses TRBV4-3 and TRBJ2-7, with a tentative D call TRBD1 (5 bases). Trimming removed 0 bases from V and 5 bases from J, with 8 bases in between. Germline V gene lookup returns CDR1 LGHNA and CDR2 YSLEER. CDR3 length: 13 residues. The CDR3 reads CASSQEGVHEQYF. CDR3 nucleotide sequence: TGCGCCAGCAGCCAAGAAGGGGTTCACGAGCAGTACTTC.

This chain joins TRBV29-1 and TRBJ2-5; 7 nucleotides align to TRBD2. The CDR3 is made up of 14 amino acids. The germline CDR1 and CDR2 sequences are SQVTM and ANQGSEA. V shed 3 bases, J shed 1 base, and the junction held 5 bases outside the gene matches. The CDR3 DNA follows: TGCAGCGTTGATGCGGGAGAGAGCCAAGAGACCCAGTACTTC. It codes for CSVDAGESQETQYF.

This clonotype was observed a handful of times. This chain joins TRBV4-3 and TRBJ1-2; D gene unclear. In germline, CDR1 is LGHNA, CDR2 YSLEER. The CDR3 covers 16 residues. V was clipped by 2 bases and J by 4 bases, with 17 bases between them. Here the CDR3 DNA reads TGCGCCAGCAGCCAAAGCCCGACCTTCGCACCCTATGGCTACACCTTC. This encodes CASSQSPTFAPYGYTF.

This clonotype was observed at least ten times. This CDR3 reads CSVEFRPTDTQYF. The CDR3 DNA is TGCAGCGTTGAGTTCCGGCCCACAGATACGCAGTATTTT. J is TRBJ2-3 and V is TRBV29-1; D is unclear. V lost 3 bases and J lost 2, with 9 bases in between. The germline gives CDR1 SQVTM, CDR2 ANQGSEA. The CDR3 is 13 residues long.

The table lists this clonotype with many counts. J is TRBJ1-4 and V is TRBV7-8; no firm D call. Between the trimmed V and J ends, which lost 1 base and 0 bases, there was a span of 9 bases. The CDR3 has 16 amino acids. The germline V gene encodes CDR1 SGHVS and CDR2 FQNEAQ. CDR3 sequence (DNA): TGTGCCAGCAGCTTAGATTCCCCTGCAACTAATGAAAAACTGTTTTTT. It encodes CASSLDSPATNEKLFF.

This clonotype was seen more than once but under ten times. The junction and the germline gene differ at one end; a read error may be behind it. This chain connects TRBV19 to TRBJ2-4; TRBD2 is a possible D gene (5 bases). This CDR3 comprises 11 residues. Germline V gene data show CDR1 as LNHDA and CDR2 as SQIVND (reference sequence). CDR3 sequence: CASSIGLAIHF. CDR3 nucleotides: TGTGCCAGTAGTATCGGGCTAGCTATCCACTTC.

This clonotype was counted between two and nine times. The rearrangement uses TRBV7-8 and TRBJ1-5; a weak D match, TRBD1 (6 bases). Germline values: CDR1 SGHVS, CDR2 FQNEAQ. This CDR3 is 15 amino acids long. V shed 0 bases and J shed 5 bases, with 11 bases lying between them. CDR3 region: CASSLAIGGYQPQHF. The DNA of the CDR3 is TGTGCCAGCAGCTTAGCGATCGGGGGCTATCAGCCCCAGCATTTT.

In this sample, this clonotype turned up many times. In DNA, the CDR3 is TGTGCCAGCAGTCAACAGGGGCATAATTCACCCCTCCACTTT. This translates into CASSQQGHNSPLHF. V usage is TRBV6-1 and J usage is TRBJ1-6, with 7 bases aligning to TRBD1. J lost 5 bases, V lost 5 bases, and 3 bases had no gene match. Germline-derived CDR1 and CDR2 are MNHNS and SASEGT. This CDR3 comprises 14 residues.